This is a list of T cell receptor beta chains from one sample in a study of regulatory T cells in long-lasting Graves disease. TCRdb fed the multiplex PCR reads into MiXCR, producing one record per CDR3 protein. The table lists some 450,000 distinct CDR3 sequences, around 22% of them singletons. The sequencing used peripheral blood mononuclear cells (PBMCs), collected when the disease was refractory, from a patient treated with antithyroid drugs. These receptors came from a female donor with Graves disease. The conserved cysteine and the conserved F or W are not part of the CDR3 here. Fields, in order: CDR3 length, V gene, CDR3 protein.

11,TRBV7-9,ASSTSSAYEQY
12,TRBV18,ASSPGTAQETQY
13,TRBV4-1,ASSQTSGARETQY
12,TRBV20-1,SAVGLAGGFEQY
9,TRBV19,ASSAGDEQY
13,TRBV10-3,AISNGQIGTGELF
13,TRBV28,ASIRTGTGANVLT
14,TRBV2,ASTHDGGLTQETQY
14,TRBV5-1,ASSLGRGQGWAEAF
13,TRBV5-5,ASSHRQGGNSPLH
12,TRBV20-1,SAPNPTGTYEQY
11,TRBV28,ASSPSGNYGYT
13,TRBV10-3,AISEKRGRDYGYT
13,TRBV2,ASSEARGQQETQY
10,TRBV6-5,ASSLPTDTQY
16,TRBV7-3,ASSLTVGTSGIDYEQY
11,TRBV7-2,ASSNRGSYGYT
14,TRBV5-1,ASSLEGLAGFVTQY
14,TRBV5-1,ASSALQGPENSPLH
10,TRBV25-1,ASSDRRTEAF
10,TRBV6-1,ASSELNYGYT
13,TRBV7-3,ASRKTGHSGGELF
13,TRBV6-5,ASSYILGQISEAF
12,TRBV27,AGRLRGGGVGYT
13,TRBV29-1,SVEDRRVLITEAF
12,TRBV7-9,ASSSAGGSQPQH
13,TRBV6-5,ASSFLWAGEETQY
13,TRBV2,ASIGLGGGWTEAF
14,TRBV5-1,ASSETGQGTLQPQH
15,TRBV11-2,ASSLDGTGAQSYEQC
13,TRBV11-2,ASSSTPPDNSPLH
11,TRBV29-1,SVKGLYAYEQY
13,TRBV28,ASSLGAGAQETQY
13,TRBV7-9,ASSSERRPNYEQY
11,TRBV10-3,AISPGGNYGYT
10,TRBV7-2,ASSKQGYEQY
13,TRBV6-4,ASSDREERNQPQH
9,TRBV30,AWIRQPEAF
14,TRBV11-3,ASSLGRRGENTEAF
12,TRBV30,AWAKVSVAYEQY
12,TRBV19,ASSIGAGNQPQH
15,TRBV2,ASSGPRGYSNTGELF
11,TRBV20-1,SARAPIYNEQF
14,TRBV2,ASSELGQVSSYEQY
10,TRBV7-2,ASSLGPPEAF
15,TRBV27,ASSRTDNYGGPEKLF
13,TRBV18,ASSQIRGGYTEAF
12,TRBV7-9,ASSRPGLSYEQY
11,TRBV6-2/TRBV6-3,ASKVTGYDGYT
16,TRBV29-1,SGWGQPSVNPNPDTQY
14,TRBV9,ASTLGGAHGANVLT
12,TRBV3-1,ASSPGVSNQPQH
13,TRBV6-2/TRBV6-3,ASSYSGTGRYGYT
14,TRBV19,ASRSAPGQTNYGYT
12,TRBV7-9,ASSDAPGIGGYT
13,TRBV11-2,ASSSGGHVNTEAF
13,TRBV7-9,ASSTGGYSTDTQY